Listed below are T cell receptor beta chains from one sample, sequenced in a study of OX40 agonist ivuxolimab in advanced cancers. The data were produced by immunoSEQ multiplex PCR, yet TCRdb's version contains in-frame clones alone and is incomplete. The sample has more than 65,000 clones, around 90% seen once. This specimen consisted of CD4+ or CD8+ T cells sorted from blood, obtained in a trial of the OX40 agonist ivuxolimab. All receptors derive from an adult with an advanced solid tumor such as melanoma, head and neck, liver or kidney cancer. Each CDR3 is given with its conserved first and last residue. The D gene is left open where the match is weak. For some rows the clone size is stated as once, few or many, or as a class when expanded; others skip it.

D	size	J	V	CDR3	DNA
TRBD2	NA	TRBJ2-3	TRBV19	CASTTKGLAGADTQYF	TGTGCCAGTACCACTAAGGGACTAGCGGGGGCCGATACGCAGTATTTT
TRBD1	once	TRBJ2-1	TRBV9	CASSARTGGKTGQFF	TGTGCCAGCAGCGCACGGACAGGGGGCAAAACAGGGCAGTTCTTC
NA	NA	TRBJ1-4	TRBV7-2	CASSFTTTNEKLFF	TGTGCCAGCAGCTTCACCACAACTAATGAAAAACTGTTTTTT
TRBD2	NA	TRBJ2-3	TRBV19	CASSIIGLAGEGDTQYF	TGTGCCAGTAGTATTATTGGACTAGCGGGAGAGGGAGATACGCAGTATTTT
NA	NA	TRBJ2-7	TRBV5-1	CASSPSDPFYEQYF	TGCGCCAGCAGCCCATCGGACCCCTTCTACGAGCAGTACTTC
NA	NA	TRBJ2-5	TRBV5-4	CASSSELSTPGTQYF	TGTGCCAGCAGCTCCGAGTTGTCCACGCCGGGGACCCAGTACTTC
NA	few	TRBJ1-1	TRBV20-1	CSATIGEAFF	TGCAGTGCTACTATTGGTGAAGCTTTCTTT
TRBD1	few	TRBJ2-7	TRBV27	CASRRTGVGYEQYF	TGTGCCAGCAGAAGGACAGGGGTCGGTTACGAGCAGTACTTC
TRBD1	NA	TRBJ2-6	TRBV6-6	CASRHRGSGANVLTF	TGTGCCAGCAGGCACAGGGGCTCTGGGGCCAACGTCCTGACTTTC
NA	NA	TRBJ2-5	TRBV7-2	CASSPGLTQYF	TGTGCCAGCAGCCCTGGTCTGACCCAGTACTTC
TRBD1	NA	TRBJ2-6	TRBV28	CASSAGGSGANVLTF	TGTGCCAGCAGTGCAGGGGGCTCGGGGGCCAACGTCCTGACTTTC
TRBD2	NA	TRBJ2-5	TRBV6-5	CASSYRRGLAGETQYF	TGTGCCAGCAGTTACAGGAGGGGACTAGCGGGAGAGACCCAGTACTTC
NA	NA	TRBJ2-1	TRBV7-9	CASSLGFLAGEQFF	TGTGCCAGCAGCTTAGGGTTTTTGGCAGGTGAGCAGTTCTTC
TRBD1	NA	TRBJ2-7	TRBV6-1	CASGLSDREIYEQYF	TGTGCCAGCGGCCTTTCGGACAGGGAAATTTACGAGCAGTACTTC
TRBD2	NA	TRBJ2-1	TRBV7-2	CASSFGGRTYNEQFF	TGTGCCAGCAGCTTCGGCGGGAGGACCTACAATGAGCAGTTCTTC
NA	NA	TRBJ2-5	TRBV7-2	CASSLGPDVTQYF	TGTGCCAGCAGCTTAGGCCCAGACGTGACCCAGTACTTC
NA	NA	TRBJ1-5	TRBV18	CASSPTPRPRSNQPQHF	TGTGCCAGCTCACCAACCCCCCGGCCCAGGAGCAATCAGCCCCAGCATTTT
TRBD1	NA	TRBJ2-7	TRBV10-3	CAISPGFGQGKTYEQYF	TGTGCCATCAGTCCCGGGTTTGGACAGGGGAAGACTTACGAGCAGTACTTC
TRBD2	NA	TRBJ2-7	TRBV5-1	CASSHPGTSEQYF	TGCGCCAGCAGCCACCCCGGGACTAGCGAGCAGTACTTC
TRBD1	once	TRBJ2-6	TRBV18	CASSSPGQGTPGANVLTF	TGTGCCAGCTCATCACCGGGACAGGGTACCCCTGGGGCCAACGTCCTGACTTTC
TRBD1	NA	TRBJ2-7	TRBV10-3	CATARDRGYEQYF	TGTGCCACCGCTAGAGACAGGGGGTACGAGCAGTACTTC
TRBD1	NA	TRBJ2-7	TRBV5-4	CASSWDRAREQYF	TGTGCCAGCAGCTGGGACAGGGCGAGGGAGCAGTACTTC
TRBD1	NA	TRBJ2-3	TRBV19	CASSIRTGTEYIDTQYF	TGTGCCAGTAGTATTCGAACCGGGACAGAATACATAGATACGCAGTATTTT
NA	NA	TRBJ2-3	TRBV25-1	CASSQWFGDAISSDTQYF	TGTGCCAGCAGCCAGTGGTTTGGGGACGCTATCAGCTCTGATACGCAGTATTTT
NA	NA	TRBJ1-4	TRBV18	CASSPPPGREKLFF	TGTGCCAGCTCACCCCCGCCGGGTCGTGAAAAACTGTTTTTT
NA	NA	TRBJ1-3	TRBV2	CASLLRVSGNTIYF	TGTGCCAGCCTTCTCCGGGTCTCTGGAAACACCATATATTTT